Below, one T cell receptor (beta chain) is given with its context. This clonotype was detected a few times. The target of this receptor is not known. The sample holds no much larger clone one base away, and base qualities are not on file. This record belongs to a study of regulatory T cells in long-lasting Graves disease (TCRdb year 2021). About the investigation overall: Antithyroid drugs had been taken for less than 3 months by newly diagnosed Graves' disease patients. This study used TCR sequencing and RNA sequencing of peripheral blood to compare persistent Graves' disease patients against newly diagnosed Graves' disease patients. The study took place in China and was registered as a clinical trial. A total of around 35 samples were covered by TCR sequencing, comprising some 13 persistent and roughly 20 newly diagnosed Graves' disease patients.

This specimen's time point label, interpreted: newly diagnosed GD, antithyroid drugs for less than 3 months. For both TCR sequencing and RNA sequencing, RNA was extracted from PBMCs using TRIzol. The diagnosis of Graves' disease followed American Thyroid Association guidelines. Recruitment of patients was carried out at an endocrinology department in Xi'an, China. From each patient, around 9 milliliters of peripheral blood was collected into an EDTA anticoagulant tube. Ficoll Paque Plus density gradient separation was used to isolate PBMCs, and no further T cell sorting was done. RNA quality was checked with an Agilent 2100 Bioanalyzer and agarose gel, and concentration with a NanoDrop 2000. Library preparation used multiplex PCR. Sequenced on an Illumina HiSeq 4000. To build TCR beta libraries, CDR3 regions were amplified by Arm-PCR using iRepertoire HTBI primers. Gel purification was performed on PCR products prior to sequencing. The authors processed their data as follows. Across samples, 55 to 80 TRBV and over 11 TRBJ segments were identified and used for gene usage analysis of CDR3 amino acid clonotypes. COPE and FqMerger were used to merge filtered high-quality paired reads into contigs. BLAST was used to align contigs to the IMGT TRBV, TRBD and TRBJ reference genes, and CDR3 was defined following IMGT. Highly expanded clones were defined as clonotypes with a frequency above 0.1%. Shannon entropy was used to measure repertoire diversity, and the Gini coefficient was used to measure V-J evenness. A clonotype found in more than one individual was treated as public. TCRdb trimmed public reads at Q25 via fastp, called clones via MiXCR and kept in-frame beta chains. Identical CDR3 protein sequences are pooled into one entry, listed with their most common genes and DNA. The V and J calls follow TCRdb's processing rather than the paper's. For this sample there are 400,000 to 450,000 distinct CDR3 sequences; 16% appear just once. The ten largest clones take up roughly 10% of the sample.

CDR1 is given as LGHNA and CDR2 as YSLEER, both from the germline V gene. The CDR3 spans 16 residues, from the cysteine through the phenylalanine. Only the CDR3 part of the read is kept: 48 bases, read in frame from the first base. Trimming costs V 0 bases and J 6 bases, and their ends lie 12 bases apart. Paper-wide results and their limitations: Lower TCR Shannon entropy and fewer highly expanded clones were observed in persistent Graves' disease patients than in newly diagnosed patients, which suggested clonal expansion. Patients with persistent disease shared more public clonotypes (roughly 2,900) than newly diagnosed patients did (more than 900). The study examined only peripheral blood because the primary lesion, thyroid tissue, could not be accessed. Only the TCR beta chain was sequenced and analyzed. Persistent disease showed preferential use of TRBV28, TRBJ1-2 and TRBJ2-5, whereas newly diagnosed disease favored TRBV20-1 and TRBJ2-1. As a limitation, the authors acknowledged that the small sample size may reduce accuracy.

This sample was also put to use in a study of T cells in Graves' hyperthyroidism and ophthalmopathy. The second investigation adds: Graves' hyperthyroidism was defined as stable when no progression to ophthalmopathy occurred over 18 months of follow-up. Hyperthyroidism patients were newly diagnosed, with disease duration under 2 months, and aged 18 to 65 years. Exclusion was applied to patients with uncontrolled infections, other autoimmune diseases, pregnancy or lactation. Clinical symptoms, serum thyroxine and TRAb, thyroid ultrasound, and orbital computed tomography formed the basis for the diagnoses. The first round of RT-PCR for the TCR CDR3 was performed with the HTBI primer set and the Qiagen OneStep RT-PCR kit. Most expanded thyroid clonotypes (frequency above 0.001) were also detected in blood, a finding suggesting that blood repertoires may reflect thyroid immune responses. A model built on a 13 V-J signature distinguished ophthalmopathy from stable hyperthyroidism, reaching 85% to 90% sensitivity and 81.08% specificity in cross-validation and 80%/75% in testing. In validation, progression to ophthalmopathy was predicted by the model with nearly 71% sensitivity and 72% to 85% specificity, a median of approximately 7.1 months before onset. TCR V-J signatures able to tell the groups apart were searched for in a discovery cohort of 90 to 100 patients, of whom more than 40 had Graves' ophthalmopathy and roughly 57 had stable Graves' hyperthyroidism. Prospective prediction of ophthalmopathy was tested in an independent validation cohort of some 20 hyperthyroidism patients and 17 patients who later progressed to ophthalmopathy. The roughly 91 discovery patients were randomly split 7:3 into training and test sets. Thyroid tissue and blood T-cell repertoires from about 6 Graves' hyperthyroidism patients were also compared in the study. After sampling, hyperthyroidism patients received methimazole starting at 30 mg daily, and ophthalmopathy patients received high-dose intravenous methylprednisolone. The libraries were constructed in a second round of multiplex PCR and then size-selected and purified. Libraries were sequenced paired-end with 100 bp reads on an Illumina HiSeq2000. Raw data were processed with SOAPnuke, discarding reads with adapters, uncalled bases, mean Phred below 15, or no exact constant-primer or identifier match. High-quality paired reads were merged with COPE v1.2.5, and unique nucleotide sequences were defined as clonotypes. MiTCR v1.1 was used to align clonotypes to the IMGT TRBV, TRBD and TRBJ reference segments. The analysis was restricted to V-J combinations with a frequency above 0.0001, which together covered 98% to 99.2% of the repertoires. A TCS score was defined as the ratio between F50 (clonal expansion) and ExV (chaos), using BLOSUM62-based TCRdist between CDR3 peptides within each V-J. Welch's t-statistics and random forest reduced around 510 V-J features to 10 to 15, which were used in a naive Bayes classifier (R e1071). Sample size was not statistically predetermined, and investigators were not blinded to group allocation. The paper reports TCR Vbeta CDR3 sequencing of 130 to 150 peripheral blood samples: 43 ophthalmopathy, 75 to 80 hyperthyroidism and around 17 progressor patients.

This chain joins TRBV4-3 to TRBJ1-6, with the identity of the D gene unclear. The receptor comes from a woman younger than 45 with Graves disease. Donor details come from another sample of the same person, matched by shared clones. The specimen comprised peripheral blood mononuclear cells (PBMCs), sampled at new diagnosis, from a patient treated with antithyroid drugs. The DNA sequence is given as TGCGCCAGCAGCCAAGATTCTCCAACACGTAATTCACCCCTCCACTTT. Its protein product is CASSQDSPTRNSPLHF.